Only one count was recorded for the clone carrying this TCR beta chain. These data belong to a study of Ad26.COV2.S vaccination and SARS-CoV-2 variants. Study background: The vaccine Ad26.COV2.S was put into the muscle once, or twice with 56 days between.

Treatment described: about 20 received Ad26.COV2.S at low or high dose, single or two shots; roughly five received placebo; per-sample allocation not given. Sampling occurred on day 63 after the first vaccine or placebo injection. Germline V gene lookup returns CDR1 KGHSH and CDR2 LQKENI. The junction had 5 bases not matched to a gene; V was cut back by 2 bases and J by 4 bases. The CDR3 sequence is 15 residues long. The repertoire was sequenced with immunoSEQ multiplex PCR; TCRdb's copy has only in-frame clones and lacks some. The sample lists about 390,000 clones; about 90% were seen once. The rearrangement links TRBV18 to TRBJ1-2; 9 nucleotides match TRBD1. This receptor was obtained from a person between 18 and 59 years old who received the Ad26.COV2.S COVID-19 vaccine or a placebo. The specimen was peripheral blood, collected in a trial of Ad26.COV2.S vaccine versus placebo. CDR3 region: CASSPAGQGGYGYTF. CDR3 nucleotides: TGTGCCAGCTCACCAGCGGGACAGGGTGGCTATGGCTACACCTTC. Full variable domain (missing parts from reference TRBV18 and TRBJ1-2): NAGVMQNPRHLVRRRGQEARLRCSPMKGHSHVYWYRQLPEEGLKFMVYLQKENIIDESGMPKERFSAEFPKEGPSILRIQQVVRGDSAAYFCASSPAGQGGYGYTFGSGTRLTVV.